A selection of T cell receptor beta chains follows, all from one sample in a study of cytomegalovirus exposure and HLA in healthy donors. Using immunoSEQ multiplex PCR, the repertoire was profiled, and TCRdb retains in-frame clones only, with some absent. The table has around 200,000 clones, around 86% seen once. The sequencing input was PBMCs. These receptors came from a man in his forties or fifties in good health and CMV-seronegative. The CDR3 runs from the conserved cysteine through the conserved F or W. D genes are given only for firm matches. Only part of the rows carry a size: once, few, many, or a class if the clone is expanded.

TRBJ1-6 | few | TRBV18 | TRBD1 | TGTGCCAGCTCACGGGACAGGGATAATTCACCCCTCCACTTT | CASSRDRDNSPLHF
TRBJ2-7 | . | TRBV18 | TRBD1 | TGTGCCAGCTCACCACCCGGGACAGTTAGTCAGCAGTACTTC | CASSPPGTVSQQYF
TRBJ1-2 | . | TRBV9 | TRBD1 | TGTGCCAGCAGCGGAAGTGCTCCGAGTAACTCCCGGGACAGGGGTTATGGCTACACCTTC | CASSGSAPSNSRDRGYGYTF
TRBJ1-3 | . | TRBV6-5 | TRBD1 | TGTGCCAGCAGTGGGACAGTCCGAGGGGAACACATATATTTT | CASSGTVRGEHIYF
TRBJ2-1 | . | TRBV29-1 | . | TGCAGCGTTGACCGGGACTCCCCCTACAATGAGCAGTTCTTC | CSVDRDSPYNEQFF
TRBJ2-1 | . | TRBV7-3 | TRBD2 | TGTGCCAGCAGCTTCCTAGCGGGGCACAATGAGCAGTTCTTC | CASSFLAGHNEQFF
TRBJ2-7 | . | TRBV28 | . | TGTGCCAGCAGTTTAGAACGGGACGAGCAGTACTTC | CASSLERDEQYF
TRBJ2-4 | . | TRBV4-1 | TRBD2 | TGCGCCAGCAGCCAACTTACTAGCGGGAGGGCCAATTCGGCCAAAAACATTCAGTACTTC | CASSQLTSGRANSAKNIQYF
TRBJ1-2 | . | TRBV5-6 | TRBD1 | TGTGCCAGCAGCCGACGACAGGGGGGCTATGGCTACACCTTC | CASSRRQGGYGYTF
TRBJ1-1 | . | TRBV18 | . | TGTGCCAGCTCACCACCGCGGACTGAAGCTTTCTTT | CASSPPRTEAFF
TRBJ1-5 | once | TRBV28 | TRBD1 | TGTGCCAGCAACCCGGGACAGGGCAATCAGCCCCAGCATTTT | CASNPGQGNQPQHF
TRBJ2-2 | few | TRBV5-6 | TRBD1 | TGTGCCAGCAGCTCGACAGGGGTGCGCGGGGAGCTGTTTTTT | CASSSTGVRGELFF
TRBJ2-1 | . | TRBV7-2 | . | TGTGCCAGCAGCCGCCGGGACTTAAATTACAATGAGCAGTTCTTC | CASSRRDLNYNEQFF
TRBJ1-1 | . | TRBV9 | . | TGTGCCAGCAGCGCTGGGGCCGGGGGACGGAAGAACACTGAAGCTTTCTTT | CASSAGAGGRKNTEAFF
TRBJ1-2 | . | TRBV25-1 | TRBD1 | TGTGCCAGCAGTGAAACAGGGGGAAGGGATGGCTACACCTTC | CASSETGGRDGYTF
TRBJ2-3 | . | TRBV11-2 | TRBD2 | TGTGCCAGCAGCTGGGAGGGGAGCACAGATACGCAGTATTTT | CASSWEGSTDTQYF
TRBJ1-5 | . | TRBV28 | TRBD1 | TGTGCCACCCGGGACAGAAATCAGCCCCAGCATTTT | CATRDRNQPQHF
TRBJ2-5 | . | TRBV6-1 | . | TGTGCCAGCAGAGGCTTTTCAGGGGGGGAGACCCAGTACTTC | CASRGFSGGETQYF
TRBJ2-7 | . | TRBV5-4 | TRBD2 | TGTGCCAGCAGCTTGGGACTAGCGATTTCCTACGAGCAGTACTTC | CASSLGLAISYEQYF
TRBJ1-3 | few | TRBV14 | . | TGTGCCAGCAGCCCCAGGTTCGGAAACACCATATATTTT | CASSPRFGNTIYF
TRBJ2-1 | . | TRBV7-2 | TRBD1 | TGTGCCAGCACCGAACGACAGGGGATCAGGATTGAGCAGTTCTTC | CASTERQGIRIEQFF
TRBJ1-1 | . | TRBV19 | TRBD1 | TGTGCCAGTAGTATGACAGGGGAAGTCACTGAAGCTTTCTTT | CASSMTGEVTEAFF
TRBJ1-1 | . | TRBV28 | . | TGTGCCAGCAGTTTAGCGGCTACTTACACTGAAGCTTTCTTT | CASSLAATYTEAFF
TRBJ2-3 | . | TRBV5-1 | TRBD1 | TGCGCCAGCACCGTAGACAGGGGGATCACAGATACGCAGTATTTT | CASTVDRGITDTQYF
TRBJ2-3 | . | TRBV19 | TRBD2 | TGTGCCAGTAGTATTAGCGGGAGAGTCACAGATACGCAGTATTTT | CASSISGRVTDTQYF
TRBJ2-3 | once | TRBV6-1 | . | TGTGCCAGCAGCTGGGGGGACAGAGGCACAGATACGCAGTATTTT | CASSWGDRGTDTQYF
TRBJ1-2 | . | TRBV6-6 | . | TGTGCCAGCCAGCCCCCCGCGAGCGATGGCTACACCTTC | CASQPPASDGYTF
TRBJ1-2 | . | TRBV28 | . | TGTGCCAGCTTTTCCCCTCCGGGGGGCTACACCTTC | CASFSPPGGYTF
TRBJ1-3 | . | TRBV6-5 | . | TGTGCCAGCAGTCCCTCAGGGGCGGTAAACACCATATATTTT | CASSPSGAVNTIYF
TRBJ2-5 | once | TRBV10-2 | TRBD2 | TGCGCCAGCAGTGAGTCGAGGCTAGCGGGAGCCTGGGAGACCCAGTACTTC | CASSESRLAGAWETQYF
TRBJ1-1 | once | TRBV20-1 | . | TGCAGTGCTCAAATCAACACTGAAGCTTTCTTT | CSAQINTEAFF
TRBJ1-1 | . | TRBV11-2 | . | TGTGCCAGCAGCTTATCGGGAAACACTGAAGCTTTCTTT | CASSLSGNTEAFF
TRBJ2-5 | few | TRBV5-4 | TRBD2 | TGTGCCAGCAGCTCGGTAGCGGGGGGTTTTTGGGAGACCCAGTACTTC | CASSSVAGGFWETQYF
TRBJ2-1 | . | TRBV6-6 | . | TGTGCCAGCAGTAAAGGGAGCGGGCCTTCCTACAATGAGCAGTTCTTC | CASSKGSGPSYNEQFF
TRBJ2-7 | . | TRBV7-9 | . | TGTGCCAGCAGCTTAACCGGCTACGAGCAGTACTTC | CASSLTGYEQYF
TRBJ2-4 | . | TRBV15 | TRBD1 | TGTGCCACCAGCAGGTGGCAGGGGGCGCAGAGGAACATTCAGTACTTC | CATSRWQGAQRNIQYF
TRBJ2-7 | . | TRBV6-1 | TRBD1 | TGTGCCAGCAGGACCCACAGGGGTACCTACGAGCAGTACTTC | CASRTHRGTYEQYF
TRBJ2-4 | . | TRBV19 | . | TGTGCCAGTAAACCCCCCCTGGGGGGGCAGGACAAAAACATTCAGTACTTC | CASKPPLGGQDKNIQYF
TRBJ2-7 | . | TRBV7-9 | TRBD1 | TGTTCCAGCATCGGATTCGGGACAGGGCTATACGAGCAGTACTTC | CSSIGFGTGLYEQYF
TRBJ1-3 | . | TRBV7-9 | TRBD1 | TGTGCCAGCACCAAGGAGACAGGGAGAAACACCATATATTTT | CASTKETGRNTIYF
TRBJ2-5 | . | TRBV7-2 | TRBD2 | TGTGCCAGCAGCGCCGGGACTAGCGGGGGGCAGGGAGAGACCCAGTACTTC | CASSAGTSGGQGETQYF
TRBJ2-2 | . | TRBV5-1 | TRBD1 | TGCGCCAGCAGCTTGGCCTCAGGGACAGGGGGAACCGGGGAGCTGTTTTTT | CASSLASGTGGTGELFF
TRBJ2-7 | . | TRBV7-9 | . | TGTTCCAGCAGCTCCCTAGGAGGGGTCTCCTACGAGCAGTACTTC | CSSSSLGGVSYEQYF
TRBJ2-7 | . | TRBV27 | . | TGTGCCAGCAGTTTGGGTCCGGCAGGTGCCTACGAGCAGTACTTC | CASSLGPAGAYEQYF
TRBJ2-7 | few | TRBV5-1 | TRBD1 | TGCGCCAGCAGATATAGACAGGGGGCTTACGAGCAGTACTTC | CASRYRQGAYEQYF
TRBJ2-5 | . | TRBV7-8 | TRBD2 | TGTGCCAGCAGCCTACGACTAGCTCAAGAGACCCAGTACTTC | CASSLRLAQETQYF
TRBJ1-5 | few | TRBV7-9 | TRBD1 | TGTGCCAGCAGCCTAGGGGGCAGGAACTATCAGCCCCAGCATTTT | CASSLGGRNYQPQHF
TRBJ1-5 | . | TRBV28 | TRBD1 | TGTGCCAGCAGTAGACAGGGGCATCAGCCCCAGCACTTT | CASSRQGHQPQHF
TRBJ1-5 | . | TRBV19 | TRBD1 | TGTGCCAGTAGGCTCGACAGGGCTAGCAATCAGCCCCAGCATTTT | CASRLDRASNQPQHF
TRBJ2-7 | . | TRBV13 | TRBD2 | TGTGCCAGCAGCTTAGCTAGCGGTCTCTCCTACGAGCAGTACTTC | CASSLASGLSYEQYF
TRBJ2-7 | . | TRBV6-5 | . | TGTGCCAGCAGTTACTCTAACAGGCCCGAGGTACGCGAGCAGTACTTC | CASSYSNRPEVREQYF
TRBJ2-1 | . | TRBV6-6 | . | TGTGCCAGCAGAGGCGCGGGAAGTTATGGCAATGAGCAGTTCTTC | CASRGAGSYGNEQFF
TRBJ1-3 | . | TRBV6-5 | . | TGTGCCAGCAGTTACGGGGAGGGATCTCCTGGAAACACCATATATTTT | CASSYGEGSPGNTIYF
TRBJ2-2 | medium-sized | TRBV5-1 | TRBD2 | TGCGCCAGCAGCTTGGGGCTAGCGGGGGGTCCGAACACCGGGGAGCTGTTTTTT | CASSLGLAGGPNTGELFF